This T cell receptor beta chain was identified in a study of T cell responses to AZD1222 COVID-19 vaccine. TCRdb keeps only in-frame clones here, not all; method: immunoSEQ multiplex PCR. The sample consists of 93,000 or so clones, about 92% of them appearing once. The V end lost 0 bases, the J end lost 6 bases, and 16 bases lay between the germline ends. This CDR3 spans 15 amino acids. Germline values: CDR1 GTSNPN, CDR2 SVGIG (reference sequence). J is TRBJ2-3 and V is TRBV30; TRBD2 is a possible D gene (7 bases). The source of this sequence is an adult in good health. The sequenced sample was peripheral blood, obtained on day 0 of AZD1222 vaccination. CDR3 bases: TGTGCCTGGAGTGTACGTGGGGGGGCAGGGGATACGCAGTATTTT. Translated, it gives CAWSVRGGAGDTQYF.